The clone carrying this TCR beta chain was counted a single time. This sample was included in a study of shared clonotypes between healthy human individuals. The CDR3 sequence is 13 residues long. Germline V gene lookup returns CDR1 SGHRS and CDR2 YFSETQ. V was pared by 4 bases and J by 7 bases, with 3 bases of the junction left unmatched. Sequencing was performed with immunoSEQ multiplex PCR; in TCRdb, only in-frame clones are kept and a portion is missing. Among 2 million to 2.5 million clones, around 95% were seen once, and the ten largest hold roughly 0.13%. This chain links TRBV5-1 with TRBJ2-1; 9 bases map to TRBD2. Sequencing input: naive CD4+ T cells sorted from blood. The subset was: CD45RA+ positively selected. This receptor was taken from a young man in good health. In nucleotides, the CDR3 is TGCGCCAGCAGCGCGGGACTAGCAAATGAGCAGTTCTTC. Its protein is CASSAGLANEQFF.